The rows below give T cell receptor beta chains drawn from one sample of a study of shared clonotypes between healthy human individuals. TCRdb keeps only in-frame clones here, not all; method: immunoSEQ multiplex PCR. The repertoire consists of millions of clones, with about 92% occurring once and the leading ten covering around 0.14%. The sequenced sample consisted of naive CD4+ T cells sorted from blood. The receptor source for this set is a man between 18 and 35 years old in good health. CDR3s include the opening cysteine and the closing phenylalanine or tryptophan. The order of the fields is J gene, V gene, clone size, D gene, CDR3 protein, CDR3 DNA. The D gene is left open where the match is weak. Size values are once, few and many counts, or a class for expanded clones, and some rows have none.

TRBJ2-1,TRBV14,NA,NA,CASSRLTRNEQFF,TGTGCCAGCAGCCGCCTCACGCGGAATGAGCAGTTCTTC
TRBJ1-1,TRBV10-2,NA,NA,CASRANTEAFF,TGCGCCAGCAGGGCCAACACTGAAGCTTTCTTT
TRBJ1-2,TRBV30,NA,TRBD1,CAWSDRGQTRTF,TGTGCCTGGAGTGACAGGGGACAGACGCGGACCTTC
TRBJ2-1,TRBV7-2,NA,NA,CASSLRAGGAYNEQFF,TGTGCCAGCAGCTTAAGGGCAGGAGGGGCCTACAATGAGCAGTTCTTC
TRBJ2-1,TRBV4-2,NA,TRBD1,CASSQDRGRGSSSYNEQFF,TGTGCCAGCAGCCAAGATCGGGGCAGGGGGAGCAGCTCCTACAATGAGCAGTTCTTC
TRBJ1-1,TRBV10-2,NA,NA,CASSPTETYKNTEAFF,TGCGCCAGCAGTCCGACGGAAACCTACAAGAACACTGAAGCTTTCTTT
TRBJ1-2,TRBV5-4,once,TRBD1,CASSWGTGAYGYTF,TGTGCCAGCAGCTGGGGGACAGGGGCCTATGGCTACACCTTC
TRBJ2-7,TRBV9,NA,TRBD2,CASSVGSPLGGSYEQYF,TGTGCCAGCAGCGTAGGGTCCCCCTTGGGGGGGTCCTACGAGCAGTACTTC
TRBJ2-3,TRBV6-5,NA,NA,CASSLGRVTDTQYF,TGTGCCAGCAGTTTGGGGCGGGTCACAGATACGCAGTATTTT
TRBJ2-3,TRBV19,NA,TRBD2,CASSMASGRGSQYF,TGTGCCAGTAGTATGGCTAGCGGGAGGGGATCGCAGTATTTT
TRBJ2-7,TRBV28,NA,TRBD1,CASSLFAGGAYEQYF,TGTGCCAGCAGTTTGTTTGCAGGGGGCGCCTACGAGCAGTACTTC
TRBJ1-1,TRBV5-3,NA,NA,CARRPDGLEAFF,TGTGCCAGAAGACCCGACGGTTTGGAAGCTTTCTTT
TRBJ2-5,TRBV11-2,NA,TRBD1,CASSLSGQKYQETQYF,TGTGCCAGCAGCCTATCGGGACAGAAGTACCAAGAGACCCAGTACTTC
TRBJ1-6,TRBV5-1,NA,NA,CASSLQGLYSPLHF,TGCGCCAGCAGCCTTCAGGGATTGTACTCACCCCTCCACTTT
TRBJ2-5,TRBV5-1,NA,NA,CASRGQETQYF,TGCGCCAGTAGGGGACAAGAGACCCAGTACTTC
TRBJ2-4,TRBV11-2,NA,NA,CASSPPPTGANIQYF,TGTGCCAGCAGCCCCCCTCCCACGGGGGCGAACATTCAGTACTTC
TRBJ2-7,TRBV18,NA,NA,CASSPQTGAYEQYF,TGTGCCAGCTCACCCCAGACAGGAGCCTACGAGCAGTACTTC
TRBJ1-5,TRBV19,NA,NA,CASSIDRGDQPQHF,TGTGCCAGTAGTATAGATCGAGGGGATCAGCCCCAGCATTTT
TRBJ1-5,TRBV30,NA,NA,CAWATGGGNQPQHF,TGTGCCTGGGCGACCGGGGGCGGCAATCAGCCCCAGCATTTT
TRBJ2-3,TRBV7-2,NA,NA,CASTPPAWGTATDTQYF,TGTGCCAGCACTCCTCCTGCTTGGGGGACCGCGACAGATACGCAGTATTTT
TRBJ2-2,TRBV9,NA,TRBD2,CASSVAGALAGFANTGELFF,TGTGCCAGCAGCGTAGCGGGGGCACTAGCGGGCTTCGCGAACACCGGGGAGCTGTTTTTT
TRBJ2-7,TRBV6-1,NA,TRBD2,CASSEPILAGSTLSSYEQYF,TGTGCCAGCAGTGAACCGATACTAGCGGGATCTACCCTTAGCTCCTACGAGCAGTACTTC
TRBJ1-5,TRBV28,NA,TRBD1,CASSSGQGNNQPQHF,TGTGCCAGCAGTTCGGGACAGGGGAACAATCAGCCCCAGCATTTT
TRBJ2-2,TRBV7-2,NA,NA,CASSLGRIENTGELFF,TGTGCCAGCAGCTTAGGGAGGATAGAGAACACCGGGGAGCTGTTTTTT
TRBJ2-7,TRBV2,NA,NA,CASTRDSISYEQYF,TGTGCCAGCACCCGGGACTCAATCTCCTACGAGCAGTACTTC
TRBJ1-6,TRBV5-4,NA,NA,CASSLSGYDSPLHF,TGTGCCAGCAGCTTGTCAGGGTATGATTCACCCCTCCACTTT
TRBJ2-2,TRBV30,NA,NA,CAWSVLRATGELFF,TGTGCCTGGAGTGTACTTAGGGCTACCGGGGAGCTGTTTTTT
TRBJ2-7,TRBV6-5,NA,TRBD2,CASSRTSGDYEQYF,TGTGCCAGCAGCCGGACTAGCGGAGATTACGAGCAGTACTTC
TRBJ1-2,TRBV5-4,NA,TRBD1,CASSLGDRGIYGYTF,TGTGCCAGCAGCTTGGGGGACAGGGGGATCTATGGCTACACCTTC
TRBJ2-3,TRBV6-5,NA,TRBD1,CASRRRGDTQYF,TGTGCCAGCAGGCGCAGGGGGGATACGCAGTATTTT
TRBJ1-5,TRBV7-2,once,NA,CASSPTVARGQPQHF,TGTGCCAGCAGCCCCACCGTGGCCCGGGGACAGCCCCAGCATTTT
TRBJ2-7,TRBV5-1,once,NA,CASSPDSSSYEQYF,TGCGCCAGCAGTCCGGACTCGAGCTCCTACGAGCAGTACTTC
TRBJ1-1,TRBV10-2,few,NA,CASSESVTANTEAFF,TGCGCCAGCAGTGAGTCGGTTACAGCGAACACTGAAGCTTTCTTT
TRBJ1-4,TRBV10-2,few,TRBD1,CASSGDRGDNEKLFF,TGCGCCAGCAGTGGGGACAGGGGCGACAATGAAAAACTGTTTTTT
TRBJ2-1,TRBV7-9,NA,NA,CASSAKPGVNEQFF,TGTGCCAGCAGCGCCAAGCCGGGGGTAAATGAGCAGTTCTTC
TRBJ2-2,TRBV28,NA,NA,CASINRNTGELFF,TGTGCCAGCATCAACCGGAACACCGGGGAGCTGTTTTTT
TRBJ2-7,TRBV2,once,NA,CASSVARGYEQYF,TGTGCCAGCAGTGTGGCCAGGGGCTACGAGCAGTACTTC